Presented here are 23 T cell receptor beta chains from one specimen sequenced in a study of cytomegalovirus exposure and HLA in healthy donors. Sequencing used immunoSEQ multiplex PCR; TCRdb keeps in-frame clones, though not all of them. The table has about 95,000 clones, roughly 85% seen once; the top ten hold roughly 22%. Sequencing was carried out using PBMCs. The receptors derive from a man younger than 35 in good health and CMV-seropositive.

The V gene is TRBV28, the J gene TRBJ1-3, with a possible D match to TRBD1 (5 bases). This CDR3 contains 16 residues. Looked up from germline, CDR1 is MDHEN and CDR2 is SYDVKM. V lost 4 bases and J lost 0, with 13 bases in between. Here the CDR3 DNA reads TGTGCCAGCAGTTCGTGGCGGGGCTTCTCTGGAAACACCATATATTTT. Its protein is CASSSWRGFSGNTIYF.

The count of this clone is one. This sequence joins TRBV4-1 and TRBJ1-1; 8 bases align to TRBD1. V shed 4 bases and J 4 bases; nucleotides not matched to a gene: 2. Germline values: CDR1 MGHRA, CDR2 YSYEKL. This CDR3 has 13 amino acids. CDR3 protein: CASSRTGITEAFF. In nucleotides, the CDR3 is TGCGCCAGCAGCCGGACAGGGATCACTGAAGCTTTCTTT.

This sequence joins TRBV9 and TRBJ2-1, with 8 positions matching TRBD2. V was clipped by 6 bases and J by 3 bases; unmatched bases: 11. CDR1 is SGDLS and CDR2 is YYNGEE in the germline V gene. The length of the CDR3 is 16 residues. The CDR3 loop is CASNQNREGLYNEQFF. The CDR3 nucleotides are TGTGCCAGCAACCAAAACCGGGAGGGTCTCTACAATGAGCAGTTCTTC.

The chain uses TRBV7-2 and TRBJ2-2; 7 bases map to TRBD1. V lost 3 bases to trimming and J lost 3 bases; unmatched junction nucleotides: 7. This CDR3 comprises 16 residues. Germline V gene data show CDR1 as SGHTA and CDR2 as FQGNSA. In DNA, the CDR3 is TGTGCCAGCAGCTTCCCCGGACAGGTACACACCGGGGAGCTGTTTTTT. It is translated as CASSFPGQVHTGELFF.

The chain has TRBV29-1 and TRBJ2-1; possibly TRBD2 for D (6 bases). Trimming took off 7 bases at V and 6 bases at J, with 13 bases between the two ends. The CDR3 contains 12 residues. Germline V gene lookup returns CDR1 SQVTM and CDR2 ANQGSEA. The CDR3: CSAERGGNEQFF. The CDR3 nucleotides read TGCAGCGCCGAACGGGGAGGCAATGAGCAGTTCTTC.

This chain joins TRBV27 and TRBJ2-3; the match to TRBD2 covers 9 bases. V dropped 6 bases and J dropped 2; count of bases not matched to a gene: 6. Germline CDR1 reads MNHEY; CDR2 reads SMNVEV (reference sequence). The CDR3 extends over 15 amino acids. The CDR3 spells CASSFLAGVTDTQYF. CDR3 bases: TGTGCCAGCAGCTTCTTAGCGGGAGTCACAGATACGCAGTATTTT.

V usage is TRBV18 and J usage is TRBJ2-7; 10 nucleotides agree with TRBD1. The CDR3 runs to 19 residues. V shed 0 bases, J shed 2 bases, and the junction held 13 bases outside the gene matches. The germline V gene has CDR1 KGHSH and CDR2 LQKENI. This CDR3 reads CASSPPDRGFLSRAYEQYF. Here the CDR3 DNA reads TGTGCCAGCTCACCACCGGACAGGGGGTTCCTATCACGGGCCTACGAGCAGTACTTC.

The chain is built from TRBV30 and TRBJ2-5, with D possibly being TRBD1 (8 bases). V was clipped by 2 bases and J by 4 bases, with 14 bases between them. The CDR3 extends over 14 amino acids. Germline assignment: CDR1 GTSNPN and CDR2 SVGIG (reference sequence). This CDR3 is CAWSRQGRGETQYF. The CDR3 DNA follows: TGTGCCTGGAGTCGACAGGGGAGGGGAGAGACCCAGTACTTC.

The chain is built from TRBV5-4 and TRBJ2-7; 8 bases fit TRBD2. The V and J ends lost 4 bases and 5 bases, in that order; junction bases with no gene match: 8. The CDR3 loop spans 14 amino acids. The germline V gene encodes CDR1 SGHNT and CDR2 YYREEE (reference sequence). CDR3 in amino acids: CASSHPGLVDEQYV. The CDR3 DNA reads TGTGCCAGCAGCCACCCGGGACTAGTGGACGAGCAGTACGTC.

This clone appeared once. The V call is TRBV11-2, the J call TRBJ2-7; 7 nucleotides match TRBD1. This CDR3 spans 14 amino acids. Looked up from germline, CDR1 is SGHAT and CDR2 is FQNNGV. Trimming took 1 base from V and 2 from J; bases not matched to a gene: 2. The DNA of the CDR3 is TGTGCCAGCAGCTTAGGACAGGGTGCCTACGAGCAGTACGTC. Protein product: CASSLGQGAYEQYV.

This clone was observed a few times. V is TRBV28 and J is TRBJ2-2, with TRBD1 matching over 7 bases. The V segment lost 6 bases and the J segment 4 bases; nucleotides outside the gene matches: 8. Germline CDR1 MDHEN, CDR2 SYDVKM. CDR3 length: 15 amino acids. The CDR3 DNA reads TGTGCCAGCAGAAAGGGACAGACTGTCACCGGGGAGCTGTTTTTT. As protein: CASRKGQTVTGELFF.

Only one count was recorded for this clone. V usage is TRBV5-6 and J usage is TRBJ2-7, with TRBD2 matching 13 bases. Germline lookup yields CDR1 SGHDT and CDR2 YYEEEE. The CDR3 length is 17 residues. Trimming took 6 bases from V and 7 from J; bases not matched to a gene: 16. Here the CDR3 DNA reads TGTGCCAGCACCGAAATCTGGACTAGCGGGAGAGAATTGGAGCAGTACTTC. Translated, it gives CASTEIWTSGRELEQYF.

This chain joins TRBV19 and TRBJ2-7, with 7 nucleotides matching TRBD2. Unmatched junction bases numbered 12, after V lost 2 bases and J lost 2 bases. The germline gives CDR1 LNHDA, CDR2 SQIVND (reference sequence). There are 17 residues in the CDR3. The CDR3 DNA is TGTGCCAGTAGTATACTTTTTGCGGGAGATTTCACCTACGAGCAGTACTTC. Translation gives CASSILFAGDFTYEQYF.

The chain carries TRBV27 and TRBJ2-2, with a tentative D call TRBD1 (5 bases). Trimming took off 6 bases at V and 7 bases at J, with 21 bases between the two ends. The CDR3 is 16 amino acids. Germline V gene lookup returns CDR1 MNHEY and CDR2 SMNVEV (reference sequence). The CDR3 region is CASSVRGRARGGELFF. Here the CDR3 DNA reads TGTGCCAGCAGCGTAAGAGGCAGAGCTAGGGGCGGGGAGCTGTTTTTT.

CDR3 loop: CASSYLLTGNDTEAFF. Here the CDR3 DNA reads TGTGCCAGCAGCTATTTATTGACAGGGAACGACACTGAAGCTTTCTTT. The rearrangement uses TRBV7-9 and TRBJ1-1, with 7 bases aligning to TRBD1. J lost 3 bases, V lost 4 bases, and 11 bases had no gene match. The CDR3 length is 16 residues. In germline, CDR1 is SEHNR, CDR2 FQNEAQ (reference sequence).

J is TRBJ2-7 and V is TRBV2; D is possibly TRBD1 (5 bases). V was trimmed by 5 bases and J by 6 bases, leaving 17 bases between them. The V gene's germline CDR1 is SNHLY and CDR2 FYNNEI. CDR3 length equals 14 residues. The CDR3, as DNA: TGTGCCAGCAGTCCCTGGGGCCGTTCGGGCGAGCAGTACGTC. Protein: CASSPWGRSGEQYV.

This clone was seen only a few times. The chain carries TRBV27 and TRBJ2-7; D gene unclear. CDR1 is MNHEY, CDR2 SMNVEV, per germline (reference sequence). This CDR3 has 13 amino acids. The V end was cut by 6 bases, the J end by 3 bases, with 12 bases between. The CDR3 spells CASSVLRNYEQYV. Here the CDR3 DNA reads TGTGCCAGCAGCGTCCTCCGGAACTACGAGCAGTACGTC.

The rearrangement links TRBV28 to TRBJ2-2, with D possibly TRBD1 on 6 matching bases. Germline V gives CDR1 MDHEN, CDR2 SYDVKM. Trimming took off 3 bases at V and 4 bases at J, with 15 bases between the two ends. The CDR3 length is 16 residues. The CDR3 loop reads CASSFPDSLLTGELFF. In DNA form, the CDR3 reads TGTGCCAGCAGTTTTCCGGACAGCTTACTCACCGGGGAGCTGTTTTTT. The variable domain in full, with the rest retrieved from reference TRBV28 and TRBJ2-2, is DVKVTQSSRYLVKRTGEKVFLECVQDMDHENMFWYRQDPGLGLRLIYFSYDVKMKEKGDIPEGYSVSREKKERFSLILESASTNQTSMYLCASSFPDSLLTGELFFGEGSRLTVL.

The V gene is TRBV16, the J gene TRBJ2-7, with D possibly TRBD1 on 6 matching bases. This CDR3 spans 14 amino acids. The germline gives CDR1 KGHSY, CDR2 FQNENV. V was pared by 3 bases and J by 3 bases, with 12 bases between. Here the CDR3 reads CASSQPGQDYEQYV. CDR3 sequence (DNA): TGTGCCAGCAGCCAGCCGGGACAAGACTACGAGCAGTACGTC.

V gene TRBV7-2 combines with J gene TRBJ1-1, with 11 bases identical to TRBD1. There are 13 residues in the CDR3. Unmatched junction bases numbered 5, after V lost 8 bases and J lost 6 bases. Per the germline V gene, CDR1 is SGHTA and CDR2 is FQGNSA. CDR3 loop: CASGQGAFSEAFF. CDR3 coding DNA: TGTGCCAGCGGACAGGGGGCGTTTTCTGAAGCTTTCTTT.

The chain couples TRBV9 to TRBJ2-1; D possibly corresponds to TRBD2 (6 bases). V shed 0 bases and J shed 7 bases, with 17 bases lying between them. Germline V gene data show CDR1 as SGDLS and CDR2 as YYNGEE. The CDR3 has 16 amino acids. The CDR3 nucleotides are TGTGCCAGCAGCGTAGCTACTGGGCAGGGAGGTAATGAGCAGTTCTTC. It translates to CASSVATGQGGNEQFF.

The V gene is TRBV2, the J gene TRBJ2-1; 9 bases are shared with TRBD2. V was pared by 10 bases and J by 5 bases, with 15 bases of the junction left unmatched. From germline, CDR1 is SNHLY and CDR2 FYNNEI. CDR3 length: 16 amino acids. In DNA, the CDR3 is TGTGCCATCAACCCGGCAGGACTAGCGAACGACAATGAGCAGTTCTTC. Translating gives CAINPAGLANDNEQFF.

This clone was seen once. The CDR3 loop is CASSLGTEEEKLFF. CDR3 DNA sequence: TGTGCCAGCAGCTTGGGGACGGAGGAAGAAAAACTGTTTTTT. The rearrangement links TRBV5-4 to TRBJ1-4; D is ambiguous. From germline, CDR1 is SGHNT and CDR2 YYREEE (reference sequence). V lost 0 bases to trimming and J lost 8 bases, with 11 bases between them. The CDR3 has 14 residues.